This T cell receptor beta chain was documented in a study of blood T cell repertoires in COVID-19. Study details: The United States, Italy and Spain supplied acute and convalescent COVID-19 samples. Nucleic acid was either cDNA or gDNA, and it came from T cells, B-cell-depleted T cells, or PBMCs.

This CDR3 comprises 14 residues. Trimming pared 8 bases from V and 13 bases from J, leaving 26 bases between. Germline V gene data show CDR1 as SGHTA and CDR2 as FQGTGA. How the authors handled the data: By means of reference gene primer amplification, nucleated cell counts were estimated. Profiling relied on immunoSEQ multiplex PCR, and the TCRdb table lists in-frame clones only, not all of them. The V and J calls and clone size are taken from that table; D and trimming were inferred from the DNA. Of 200,000 to 300,000 clones in the sample, just under 90% were seen once. This clonotype was obtained from a middle-aged woman with acute or convalescent COVID-19. This sequence joins TRBV7-3 and TRBJ2-5, with D hard to call. Sequencing used peripheral blood. The CDR3 sequence is CASAPRKNQAPLYF. CDR3 DNA: TGTGCCAGCGCCCCGCGAAAGAATCAGGCCCCTCTGTACTTC.